The text below deals with one TCR beta chain. Its antigen is not identified. Germline V gene sequence: CDR1 ENHRY, CDR2 SYGVKD. This CDR3 region has 11 residues. The ends were cut back, 6 bases at V and 3 bases at J, with 5 bases in the middle. These data are taken from a study of cytomegalovirus exposure and HLA in healthy donors. PCR was performed using 60 Vbeta and 13 Jbeta primers. TCRdb keeps only in-frame clones here, not all; method: immunoSEQ multiplex PCR. Among 85,000 to 100,000 clones, approximately 81% were seen once, and the ten largest hold about 3.1%. General study results and limits: Several top significant clusters appeared, in a later analysis, to be linked to common viral pathogens. The authors later found most CMV-associated TCR beta chains appeared HLA-restricted. One later analysis reportedly identified an Asian-associated ancestry cluster that showed fewer N-insertions than the roughly 700-donor mean. Apart from CMV serostatus, no immune exposure information was available.

Sequencing was performed on PBMCs. This chain links TRBV10-3 with TRBJ2-5; TRBD2 is a possible D gene (5 bases). This sequence originates from a male donor in good health and CMV-seropositive. The CDR3 loop is CAIRGEETQYF. DNA for the CDR3: TGTGCCATCAGGGGAGAAGAGACCCAGTACTTC.